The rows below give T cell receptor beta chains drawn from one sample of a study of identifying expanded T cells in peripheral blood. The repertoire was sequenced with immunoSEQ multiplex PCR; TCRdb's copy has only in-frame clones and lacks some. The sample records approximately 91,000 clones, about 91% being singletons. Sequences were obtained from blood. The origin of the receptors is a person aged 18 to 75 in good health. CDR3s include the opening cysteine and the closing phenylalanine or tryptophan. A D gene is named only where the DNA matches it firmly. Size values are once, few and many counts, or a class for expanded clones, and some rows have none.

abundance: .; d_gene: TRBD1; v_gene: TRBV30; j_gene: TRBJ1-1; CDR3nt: TGTGCCTGGGTCCCGACAGGGGGCAGGGACACTGAAGCTTTCTTT; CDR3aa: CAWVPTGGRDTEAFF
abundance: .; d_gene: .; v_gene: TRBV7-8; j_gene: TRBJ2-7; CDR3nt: TGTGCCAGCAGCTTAAGGTTGGGCAGCTCCTACGAGCAGTACTTC; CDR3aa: CASSLRLGSSYEQYF
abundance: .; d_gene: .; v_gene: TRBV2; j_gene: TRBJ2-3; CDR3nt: TGTGCCAGCAGTGAGGAACTAGTAGGGGATACGCAGTATTTT; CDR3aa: CASSEELVGDTQYF
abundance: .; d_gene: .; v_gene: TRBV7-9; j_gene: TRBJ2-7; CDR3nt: TGTGCCAGCAGCGACGCTGACCGCCTCTACGAGCAGTACTTC; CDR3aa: CASSDADRLYEQYF
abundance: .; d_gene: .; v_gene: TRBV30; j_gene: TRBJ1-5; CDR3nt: TGTGCCTTCTCTAGGGAGGACCCCGGACGGGGGGAGCCCCAGCATTTT; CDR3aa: CAFSREDPGRGEPQHF
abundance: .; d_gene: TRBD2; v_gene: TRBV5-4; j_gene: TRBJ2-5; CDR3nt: TGTGCCAGCAGCTTATCTAGCGGGGGGGCGGAGACCCAGTACTTC; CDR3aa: CASSLSSGGAETQYF
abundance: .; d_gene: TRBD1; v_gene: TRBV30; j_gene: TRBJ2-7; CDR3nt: TGTGCCTGGAGACCCACAGGGGTCGGCGAGCAGTACTTC; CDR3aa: CAWRPTGVGEQYF
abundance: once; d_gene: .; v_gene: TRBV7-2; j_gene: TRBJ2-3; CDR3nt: TGTGCCAGCAGCTCCCTACAACAGGGAGATACGCAGTATTTT; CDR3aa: CASSSLQQGDTQYF
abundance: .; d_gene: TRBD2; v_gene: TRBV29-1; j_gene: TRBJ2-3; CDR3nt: TGCAGCGTTGGGTCTAGCGGGAACACAGATACGCAGTATTTT; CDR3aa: CSVGSSGNTDTQYF
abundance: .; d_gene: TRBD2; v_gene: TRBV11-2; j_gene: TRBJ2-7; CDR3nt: TGTGCCAGCAGCTTAGAGTATGGTCCGGGGGGGTCCTACGAGCAGTACTTC; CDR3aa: CASSLEYGPGGSYEQYF
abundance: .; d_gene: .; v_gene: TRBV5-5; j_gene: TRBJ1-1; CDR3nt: TGTGCCAGCAGTGTACCTGGAACTGAAGCTTTCTTT; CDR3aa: CASSVPGTEAFF
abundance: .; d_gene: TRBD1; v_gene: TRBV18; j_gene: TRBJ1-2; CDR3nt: TGTGCCAGCTCACCACCGACAGGGAACTATGGCTACACCTTC; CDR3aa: CASSPPTGNYGYTF
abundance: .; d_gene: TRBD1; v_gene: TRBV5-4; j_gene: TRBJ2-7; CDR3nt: TGTGCCAGCAGCTCCCCGGACAGGGGCTACGAGCAGTACTTC; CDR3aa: CASSSPDRGYEQYF
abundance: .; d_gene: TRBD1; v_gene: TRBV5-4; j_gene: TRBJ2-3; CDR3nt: TGTGCCAGCAGCACCAGGGGGCGCGGGGCAGATACGCAGTATTTT; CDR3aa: CASSTRGRGADTQYF
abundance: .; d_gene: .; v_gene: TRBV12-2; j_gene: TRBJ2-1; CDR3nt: TGTGCAAGTCGCTTAGCCCAGGGGGCTGTCTACAATGAGCAGTTCTTC; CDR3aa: CASRLAQGAVYNEQFF
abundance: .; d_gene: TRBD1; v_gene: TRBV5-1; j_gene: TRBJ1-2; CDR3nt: TGCGCCAGCAGCTTAGACAGGGGCGCTAACTATGGCTACACCTTC; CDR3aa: CASSLDRGANYGYTF
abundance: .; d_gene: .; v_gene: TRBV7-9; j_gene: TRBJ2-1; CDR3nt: TGTGCCAGCAGCTTACTCACGGGAGTAGAGAATGAGCAGTTCTTC; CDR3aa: CASSLLTGVENEQFF
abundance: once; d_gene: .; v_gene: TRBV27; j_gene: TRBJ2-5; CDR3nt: TGTGCCAGCAGTGACAGGGGAGGGGGCAGCGAGACCCAGTACTTC; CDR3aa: CASSDRGGGSETQYF
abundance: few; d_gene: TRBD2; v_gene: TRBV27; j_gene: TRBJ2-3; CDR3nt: TGTGCCAGCAGTTTAACTAGCGGGGCCACCACAGATACGCAGTATTTT; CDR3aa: CASSLTSGATTDTQYF
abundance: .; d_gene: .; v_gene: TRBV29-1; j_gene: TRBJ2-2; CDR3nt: TGCAGCGTTGATGCAGGGATGGTTTCCGGGGAGCTGTTTTTT; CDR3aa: CSVDAGMVSGELFF
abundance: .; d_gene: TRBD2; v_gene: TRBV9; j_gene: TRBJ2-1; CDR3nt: TGTGCCAGCAGCGTCTTCCTAGCGGGAGCGACCTACAATGAGCAGTTCTTC; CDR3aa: CASSVFLAGATYNEQFF
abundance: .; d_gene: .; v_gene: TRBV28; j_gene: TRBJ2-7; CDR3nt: TGTGCCAGCAGCCCTACCGTCGCGGGGAGGTACGAGCAGTACTTC; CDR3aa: CASSPTVAGRYEQYF